The clone carrying this TCR beta chain appeared a few times. The target antigen is unknown. The sample is drawn from a study of shared clonotypes between healthy human individuals. As for the study in general: Three CD4 naive, three CD4 memory, two CD8 naive and one CD8 memory plate were used per donor.

Findings of the study overall: The naive CD4 repertoires of a few donors were compared, and approximately 4.5% of clonotypes were shared. Generally, naive subsets came out with larger estimated richness than memory subsets.

Germline V gene data show CDR1 as SGHRS and CDR2 as YFSETQ. The V and J ends lost 5 bases and 2 bases respectively, with 13 bases between them. The CDR3 runs 14 residues. Assay: immunoSEQ multiplex PCR; the TCRdb copy retains only in-frame clones and omits some. This sample has fewer than 400,000 clones, with approximately 79% found just once. Sequencing input: memory CD4+ T cells sorted from blood. The subset is: CD45RA-negative fraction. This TCR was sampled from a young man in good health. The chain has TRBV5-1 and TRBJ1-2, with D possibly being TRBD1 (6 bases). The chain's CDR3 is CASRTNTGNYGYTF. DNA for the CDR3: TGCGCCAGCAGAACTAATACAGGGAACTATGGCTACACCTTC.